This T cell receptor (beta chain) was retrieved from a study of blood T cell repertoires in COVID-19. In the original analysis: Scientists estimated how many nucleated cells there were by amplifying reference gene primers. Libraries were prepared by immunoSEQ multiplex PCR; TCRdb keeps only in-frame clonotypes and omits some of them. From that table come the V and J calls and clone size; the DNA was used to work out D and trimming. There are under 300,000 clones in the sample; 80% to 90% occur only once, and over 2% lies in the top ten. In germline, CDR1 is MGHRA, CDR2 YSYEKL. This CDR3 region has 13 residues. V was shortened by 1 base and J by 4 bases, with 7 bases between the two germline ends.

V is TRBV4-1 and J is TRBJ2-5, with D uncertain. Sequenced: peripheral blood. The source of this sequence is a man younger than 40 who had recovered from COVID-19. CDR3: CASSQALPETQYF. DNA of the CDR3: TGCGCCAGCAGCCAAGCCCTCCCAGAGACCCAGTACTTC.